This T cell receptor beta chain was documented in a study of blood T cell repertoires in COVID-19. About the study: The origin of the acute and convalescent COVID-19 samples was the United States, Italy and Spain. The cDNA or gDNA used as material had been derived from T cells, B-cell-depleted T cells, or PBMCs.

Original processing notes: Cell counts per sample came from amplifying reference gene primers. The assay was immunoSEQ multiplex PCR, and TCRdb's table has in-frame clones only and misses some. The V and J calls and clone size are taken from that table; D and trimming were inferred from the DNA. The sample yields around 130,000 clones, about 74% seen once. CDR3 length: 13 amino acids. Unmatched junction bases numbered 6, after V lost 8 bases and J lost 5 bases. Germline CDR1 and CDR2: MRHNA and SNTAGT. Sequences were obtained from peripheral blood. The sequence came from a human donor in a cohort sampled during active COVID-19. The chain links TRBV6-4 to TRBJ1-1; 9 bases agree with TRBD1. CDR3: CASRDREGTEAFF. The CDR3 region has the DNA TGTGCCAGCCGGGACAGGGAGGGAACTGAAGCTTTCTTT.